This T cell receptor beta chain appears in the sequencing data of a study of response to subunit inactivated influenza vaccine. Germline-derived CDR1 and CDR2 are LGHNA and YSLEER. The CDR3 runs to 15 residues. With 0 bases removed from V and 3 bases from J, the gap between germline ends came to 12 bases. Via MiXCR, TCRdb re-called the RT-PCR reads, giving one row per CDR3 protein. The sample holds roughly 790,000 distinct CDR3 sequences, around 20% seen once. Findings and limits, study-wide: Authors suggested seasonal influenza vaccinations each recruit few new T cells.

This clonotype was observed a few times. No antigen is known for it. The sample consisted of PBMCs from blood, taken approximately 5 days after vaccination. This chain joins TRBV4-3 and TRBJ2-7; TRBD1 is a possible D gene (5 bases). The sequence came from a man aged 50-60 years who received an inactivated influenza vaccine. The CDR3 sequence: CASSQEYTGYYEQYF. The CDR3 bases are TGCGCCAGCAGCCAAGAATACACAGGCTACTACGAGCAGTACTTC.